The T cell receptor beta chain described here comes from a study of blood T cell dynamics during melanoma immunotherapy. Findings and limits, study-wide: Disease-control patients' PBMC repertoires became either more clonal or more diverse at W3.

Concerning this clone: Its antigen is unknown.

Assay: immunoSEQ multiplex PCR; the TCRdb copy retains only in-frame clones and omits some. The sample holds roughly 22,000 clones, around 85% seen once. The time point: pre-treatment baseline. The starting material was blood, obtained from a patient treated with checkpoint blockade. The TCR comes from a human donor with melanoma.

CDR3 loop: CASSIPPSPGMNTEAFF. The CDR3 DNA follows: TGTGCCAGTAGTATTCCCCCATCCCCCGGAATGAACACTGAAGCTTTCTTT. V is TRBV19 and J is TRBJ1-1; D unresolved. This CDR3 contains 17 residues. Germline assignment: CDR1 LNHDA and CDR2 SQIVND (reference sequence). V was shortened by 3 bases and J by 0 bases, with 17 bases between the two germline ends.